Listed here is a single TCR beta chain. This sample stems from a study of blood T cell repertoires in COVID-19. Authors' analysis steps: Reference gene primer amplification yielded estimated nucleated cell counts. The repertoire was sequenced with immunoSEQ multiplex PCR; TCRdb's copy has only in-frame clones and lacks some. V and J calls and clone size are those listed in that table; D and trimming were worked out from the DNA. The profile shows around 440,000 clones, about nine tenths of them singletons. Seattle patients were enrolled during active infection and followed longitudinally. The material sequenced was peripheral blood. This sequence was found in a woman between 50 and 59 years old with COVID-19, enrolled during active disease.

The CDR3 DNA is TGCGCCAGCAGCCGAGCGGGGGCGGGGGCCAACGTCCTGACTTTC. Translating it yields CASSRAGAGANVLTF. V gene TRBV10-2 combines with J gene TRBJ2-6; 8 nucleotides align to TRBD2. This CDR3 has 15 amino acids. After removal of 6 bases from V and 4 bases from J, the junction contained 5 bases not matched to a gene. Germline V gene sequence: CDR1 WSHSY, CDR2 SAAADI.